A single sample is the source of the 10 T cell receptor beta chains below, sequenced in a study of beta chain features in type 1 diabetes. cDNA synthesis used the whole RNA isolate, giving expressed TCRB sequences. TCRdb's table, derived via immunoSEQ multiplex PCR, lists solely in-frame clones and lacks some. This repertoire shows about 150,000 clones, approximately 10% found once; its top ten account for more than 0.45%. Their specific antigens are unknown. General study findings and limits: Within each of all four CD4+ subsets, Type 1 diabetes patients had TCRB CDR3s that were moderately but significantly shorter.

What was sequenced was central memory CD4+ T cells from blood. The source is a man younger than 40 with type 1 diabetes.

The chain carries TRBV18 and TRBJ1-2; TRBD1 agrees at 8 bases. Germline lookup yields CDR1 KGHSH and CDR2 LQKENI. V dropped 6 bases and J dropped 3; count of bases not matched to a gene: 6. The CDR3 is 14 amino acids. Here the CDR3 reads CASSPGQDYYGYTF. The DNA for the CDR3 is TGTGCCAGCTCTCCGGGACAGGATTACTATGGCTACACCTTC.

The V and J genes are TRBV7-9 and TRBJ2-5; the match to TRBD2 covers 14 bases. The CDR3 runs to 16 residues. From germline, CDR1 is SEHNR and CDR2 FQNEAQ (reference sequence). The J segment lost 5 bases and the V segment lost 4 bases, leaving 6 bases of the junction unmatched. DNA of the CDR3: TGTGCCAGCAGCTCGGGACTAGCGGGAGTGGGGGAGACCCAGTACTTC. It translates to CASSSGLAGVGETQYF.

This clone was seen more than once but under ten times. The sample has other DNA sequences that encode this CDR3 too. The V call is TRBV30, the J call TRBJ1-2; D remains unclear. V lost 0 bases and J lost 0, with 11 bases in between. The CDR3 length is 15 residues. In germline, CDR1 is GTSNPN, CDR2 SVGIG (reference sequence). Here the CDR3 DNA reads TGTGCCTGGAGTGTAGCGGGAGGAGCTAACTATGGCTACACCTTC. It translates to CAWSVAGGANYGYTF.

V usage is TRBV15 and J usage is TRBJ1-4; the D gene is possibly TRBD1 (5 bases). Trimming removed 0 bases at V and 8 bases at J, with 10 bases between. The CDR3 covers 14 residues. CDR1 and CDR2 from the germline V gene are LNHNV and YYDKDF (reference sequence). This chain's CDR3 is CATSRDRVGEKLFF. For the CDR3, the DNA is TGTGCCACCAGCAGAGACAGGGTTGGGGAAAAACTGTTTTTT. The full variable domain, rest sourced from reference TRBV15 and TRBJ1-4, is DAMVIQNPRYQVTQFGKPVTLSCSQTLNHNVMYWYQQKSSQAPKLLFHYYDKDFNNEADTPDNFQSRRPNTSFCFLDIRSPGLGDTAMYLCATSRDRVGEKLFFGSGTQLSVL.

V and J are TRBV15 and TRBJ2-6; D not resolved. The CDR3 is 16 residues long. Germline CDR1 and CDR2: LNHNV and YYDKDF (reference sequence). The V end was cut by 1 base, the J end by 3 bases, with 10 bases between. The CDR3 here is CATSRVQFFGANVLTF. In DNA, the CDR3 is TGTGCCACCAGCAGAGTTCAGTTTTTTGGGGCCAACGTCCTGACTTTC.

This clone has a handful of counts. Here the CDR3 reads CATTGGLAGVSNEQFF. The CDR3 region has the DNA TGTGCCACCACCGGGGGGCTAGCGGGAGTATCGAATGAGCAGTTCTTC. This sequence joins TRBV10-3 and TRBJ2-1; 10 positions match TRBD2. The CDR3 has 16 residues. The germline gives CDR1 ENHRY, CDR2 SYGVKD. The V segment lost 10 bases and the J segment 7 bases; nucleotides outside the gene matches: 16.

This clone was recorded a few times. CDR3 coding DNA: TGTGCCAGCAGCCCGTTAGGACAGGGGGCGGGTCAGCCCCAGCATTTT. This codes for CASSPLGQGAGQPQHF. The chain uses TRBV5-6 and TRBJ1-5; 11 bases align to TRBD1. Looked up from germline, CDR1 is SGHDT and CDR2 is YYEEEE. The junction had 9 bases not matched to a gene; V was cut back by 4 bases and J by 6 bases. The CDR3 runs to 16 residues.

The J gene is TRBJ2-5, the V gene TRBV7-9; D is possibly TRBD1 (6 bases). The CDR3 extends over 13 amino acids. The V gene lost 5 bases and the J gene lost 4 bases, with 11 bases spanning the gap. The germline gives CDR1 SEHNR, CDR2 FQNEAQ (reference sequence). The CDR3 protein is CASSPRDTETQYF. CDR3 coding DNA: TGTGCCAGCAGCCCCCGGGACACAGAGACCCAGTACTTC.

The CDR3 DNA follows: TGTGCCAGCAGTTCCCCGGACAGACGAAACACCATATATTTT. It yields the protein CASSSPDRRNTIYF. This sequence joins TRBV28 and TRBJ1-3, with D perhaps TRBD1 (6 bases). V lost 4 bases and J 5 bases, leaving 12 bases between the germline ends. CDR1 is MDHEN, CDR2 SYDVKM, per germline. This CDR3 has 14 amino acids.

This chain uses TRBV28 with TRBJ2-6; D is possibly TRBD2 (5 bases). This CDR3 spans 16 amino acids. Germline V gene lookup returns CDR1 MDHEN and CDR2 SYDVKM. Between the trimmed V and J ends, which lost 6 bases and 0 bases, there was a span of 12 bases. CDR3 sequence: CASSPGNPSGANVLTF. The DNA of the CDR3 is TGTGCCAGCAGCCCCGGGAACCCCTCTGGGGCCAACGTCCTGACTTTC.